This T cell receptor beta chain was found in a study of blood T cell repertoires in COVID-19. The repertoire was sequenced with immunoSEQ multiplex PCR; TCRdb's copy has only in-frame clones and lacks some. The sample carries roughly 160,000 clones, 88% recorded once. CDR1 is SGHRS and CDR2 is YFSETQ in the germline V gene. V was clipped by 4 bases and J by 7 bases; unmatched bases: 8. This CDR3 is built from 17 residues. This clone has just one count. The rearrangement uses TRBV5-1 and TRBJ2-1; TRBD2 aligns across 16 bases. The receptor was derived from a man in his 60s with acute or convalescent COVID-19. Sequencing used peripheral blood. The CDR3, as DNA: TGCGCCAGCAGCCTGGGACTAGCGGGAGGGCCGGAGAATGAGCAGTTCTTC. This encodes CASSLGLAGGPENEQFF.